This TCR beta chain stems from a study of cytomegalovirus exposure and HLA in healthy donors. Study-level information: There were 300 to 400 genotyped donors. Of these, about 80% fell in the genetic ancestry cluster associated with self-reported Caucasian donors. Findings and limits, study-wide: Within a later analysis, the majority of CMV-associated TCR beta chains appeared HLA-restricted. Later analysis found that TCR beta chains associated with HLA were more clonally expanded than other, equally common chains.

13 Jbeta primers and 60 Vbeta primers were used for the PCR. The table came from immunoSEQ multiplex PCR; TCRdb's copy has only in-frame clones and leaves some out. The profile covers about 170,000 clones, with roughly 70% appearing a single time and roughly 7.1% taken by the ten largest. Trimming left V 3 bases short and J 5 bases short, with 10 bases between. The CDR3 length is 13 residues. Germline V lookup: CDR1 MNHEY, CDR2 SMNVEV (reference sequence). Concerning this clone itself: Antigen: not known.

The clonotype was recovered from a man in his forties or fifties in good health and CMV-seropositive. V usage is TRBV27 and J usage is TRBJ2-5, with D maybe TRBD2 (5 bases). Sample: PBMCs. Here the CDR3 DNA reads TGTGCCAGCAGTTTCCGGAGAGGGGAGACCCAGTACTTC. Its translation is CASSFRRGETQYF.